This T cell receptor (beta chain) was identified during a study of monozygotic twins with cystic fibrosis. Assay used: immunoSEQ multiplex PCR; TCRdb lists only in-frame clones, some missing. The sample lists some 19,000 clones, approximately 96% seen once, with approximately 2% in the top ten. The V gene lost 0 bases and the J gene lost 5 bases, with 8 bases spanning the gap. This CDR3 comprises 13 residues. Germline V CDR1 and CDR2: LGHNA, YSLEER. This sequence was found in a woman aged 25-40 years with cystic fibrosis. The specimen was blood. The J gene is TRBJ2-7, the V gene TRBV4-3, with D hard to call. This CDR3 reads CASSQEMDNEQYF. CDR3 nucleotide sequence: TGCGCCAGCAGCCAAGAAATGGATAACGAGCAGTACTTC.